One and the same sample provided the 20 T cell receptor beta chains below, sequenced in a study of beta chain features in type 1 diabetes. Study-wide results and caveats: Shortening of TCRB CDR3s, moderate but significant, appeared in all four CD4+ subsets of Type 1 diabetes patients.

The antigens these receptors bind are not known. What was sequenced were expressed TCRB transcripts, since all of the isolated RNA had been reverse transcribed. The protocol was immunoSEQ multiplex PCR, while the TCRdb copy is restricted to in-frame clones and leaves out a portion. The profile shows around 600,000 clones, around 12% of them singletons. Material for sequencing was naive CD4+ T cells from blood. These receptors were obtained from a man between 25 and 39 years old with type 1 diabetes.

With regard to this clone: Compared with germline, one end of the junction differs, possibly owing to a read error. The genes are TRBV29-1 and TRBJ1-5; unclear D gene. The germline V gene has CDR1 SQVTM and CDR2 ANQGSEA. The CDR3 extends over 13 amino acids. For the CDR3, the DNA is TGCAGCGTCGAAGAGACCGCCGGTCAGCCCCAGCATTTT. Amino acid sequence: CSVEETAGQPQHF.

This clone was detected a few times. The CDR3 DNA sequence: TGTGCCAGCTCACCAGGGAGAAATCCCCAGCATTTT. Translation gives CASSPGRNPQHF. The chain has TRBV18 and TRBJ1-5; D is uncertain. Germline V gene sequence: CDR1 KGHSH, CDR2 LQKENI. The CDR3 spans 12 residues. Trimming took 2 bases from V and 10 from J, leaving 9 bases between them.

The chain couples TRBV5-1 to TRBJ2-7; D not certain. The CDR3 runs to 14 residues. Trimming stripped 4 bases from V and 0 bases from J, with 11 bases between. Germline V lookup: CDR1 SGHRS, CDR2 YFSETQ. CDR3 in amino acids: CASSLDGISYEQYF. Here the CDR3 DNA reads TGCGCCAGCAGCCTCGATGGTATCTCCTACGAGCAGTACTTC.

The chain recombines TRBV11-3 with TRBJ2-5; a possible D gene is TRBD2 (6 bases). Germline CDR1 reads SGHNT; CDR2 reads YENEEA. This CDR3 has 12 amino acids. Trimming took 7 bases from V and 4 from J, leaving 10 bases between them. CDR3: CASKGGGETQYF. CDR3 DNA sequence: TGTGCCAGCAAGGGAGGAGGAGAGACCCAGTACTTC.

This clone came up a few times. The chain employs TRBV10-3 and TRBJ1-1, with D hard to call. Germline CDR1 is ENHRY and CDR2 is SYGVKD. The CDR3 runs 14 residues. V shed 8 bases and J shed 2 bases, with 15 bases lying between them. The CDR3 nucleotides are TGTGCCATCGGAGAGAGGTCCCCAAACACTGAAGCTTTCTTT. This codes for CAIGERSPNTEAFF.

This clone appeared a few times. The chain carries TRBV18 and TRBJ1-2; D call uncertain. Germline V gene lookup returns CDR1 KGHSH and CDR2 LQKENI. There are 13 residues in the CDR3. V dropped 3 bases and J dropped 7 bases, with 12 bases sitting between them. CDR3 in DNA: TGTGCCAGCTCACCCGCCTCGCTCGGTGGCTACACCTTC. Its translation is CASSPASLGGYTF.

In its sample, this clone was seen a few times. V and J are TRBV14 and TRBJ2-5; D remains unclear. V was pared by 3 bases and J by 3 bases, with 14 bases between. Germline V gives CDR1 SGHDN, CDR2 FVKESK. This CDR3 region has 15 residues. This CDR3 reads CASSQAARVEETQYF. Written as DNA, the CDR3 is TGTGCCAGCAGCCAGGCAGCTAGAGTGGAAGAGACCCAGTACTTC. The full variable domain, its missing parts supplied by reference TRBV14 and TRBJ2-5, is EAGVTQFPSHSVIEKGQTVTLRCDPISGHDNLYWYRRVMGKEIKFLLHFVKESKQDESGMPNNRFLAERTGGTYSTLKVQPAELEDSGVYFCASSQAARVEETQYFGPGTRLLVL.

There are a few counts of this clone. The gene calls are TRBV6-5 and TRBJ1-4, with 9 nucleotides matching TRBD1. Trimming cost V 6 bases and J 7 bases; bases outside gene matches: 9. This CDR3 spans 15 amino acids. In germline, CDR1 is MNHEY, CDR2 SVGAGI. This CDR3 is CASRRAGTGLEKLFF. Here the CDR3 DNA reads TGTGCCAGCAGAAGAGCCGGGACAGGGCTTGAAAAACTGTTTTTT.

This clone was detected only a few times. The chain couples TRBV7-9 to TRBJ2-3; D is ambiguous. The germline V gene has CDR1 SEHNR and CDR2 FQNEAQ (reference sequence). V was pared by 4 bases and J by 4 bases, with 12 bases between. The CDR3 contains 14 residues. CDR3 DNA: TGTGCCAGCAGCTCCCTTGTTGGGGCAGATACGCAGTATTTT. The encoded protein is CASSSLVGADTQYF. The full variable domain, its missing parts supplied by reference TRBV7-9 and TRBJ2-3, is DTGVSQNPRHKITKRGQNVTFRCDPISEHNRLYWYRQTLGQGPEFLTYFQNEAQLEKSRLLSDRFSAERPKGSFSTLEIQRTEQGDSAMYLCASSSLVGADTQYFGPGTRLTVL.

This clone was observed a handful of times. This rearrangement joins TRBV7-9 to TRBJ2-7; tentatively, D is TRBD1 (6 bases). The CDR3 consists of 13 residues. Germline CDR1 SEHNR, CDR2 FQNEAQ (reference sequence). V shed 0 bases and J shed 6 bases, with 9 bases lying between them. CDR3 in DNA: TGTGCCAGCAGCTTAGCCTCAGGGGCCGAGCAGTACTTC. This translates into CASSLASGAEQYF.

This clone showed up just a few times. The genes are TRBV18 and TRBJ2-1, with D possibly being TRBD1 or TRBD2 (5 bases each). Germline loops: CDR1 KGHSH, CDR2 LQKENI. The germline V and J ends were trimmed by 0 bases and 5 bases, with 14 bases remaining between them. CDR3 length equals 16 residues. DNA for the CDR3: TGTGCCAGCTCACCACCGTGGGGGACCCTCCACAATGAGCAGTTCTTC. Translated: CASSPPWGTLHNEQFF.

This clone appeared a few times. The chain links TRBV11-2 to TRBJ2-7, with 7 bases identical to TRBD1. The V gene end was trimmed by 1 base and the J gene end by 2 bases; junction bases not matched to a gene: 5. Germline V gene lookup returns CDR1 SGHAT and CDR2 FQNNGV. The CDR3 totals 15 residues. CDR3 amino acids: CASSLGTGETYEQYF. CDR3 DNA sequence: TGTGCCAGCAGCTTAGGGACAGGAGAAACCTACGAGCAGTACTTC.

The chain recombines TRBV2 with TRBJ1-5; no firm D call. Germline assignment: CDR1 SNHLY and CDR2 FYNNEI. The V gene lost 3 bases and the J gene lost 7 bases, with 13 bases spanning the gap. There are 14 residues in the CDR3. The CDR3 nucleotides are TGTGCCAGCAGTGACTCGAGAGGAGAGCAGCCCCAGCATTTT. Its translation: CASSDSRGEQPQHF.

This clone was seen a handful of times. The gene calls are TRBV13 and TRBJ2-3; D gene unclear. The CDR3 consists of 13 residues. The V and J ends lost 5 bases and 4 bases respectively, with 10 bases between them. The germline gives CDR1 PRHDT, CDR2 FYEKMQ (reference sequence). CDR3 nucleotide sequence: TGTGCCAGCAGCAACCAGGTTCCAGATACGCAGTATTTT. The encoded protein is CASSNQVPDTQYF.

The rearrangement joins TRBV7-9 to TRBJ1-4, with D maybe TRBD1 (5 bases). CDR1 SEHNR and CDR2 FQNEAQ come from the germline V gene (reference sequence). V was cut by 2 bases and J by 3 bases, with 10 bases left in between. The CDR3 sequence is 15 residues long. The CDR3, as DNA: TGTGCCAGCAGCTTAAATCAGGGATCTAATGAAAAACTGTTTTTT. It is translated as CASSLNQGSNEKLFF.

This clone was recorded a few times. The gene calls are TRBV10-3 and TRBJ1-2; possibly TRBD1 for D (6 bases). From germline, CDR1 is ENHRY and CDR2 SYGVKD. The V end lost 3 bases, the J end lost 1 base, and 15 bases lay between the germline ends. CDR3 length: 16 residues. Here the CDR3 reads CAISDEARGLNYGYTF. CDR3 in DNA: TGTGCCATCAGTGATGAGGCCAGGGGCCTTAACTATGGCTACACCTTC.

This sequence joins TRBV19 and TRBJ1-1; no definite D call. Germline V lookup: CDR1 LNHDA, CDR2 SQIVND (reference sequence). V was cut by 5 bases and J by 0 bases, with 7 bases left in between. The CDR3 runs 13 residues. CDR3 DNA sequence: TGTGCCAGTAGTGTTCGTATGAACACTGAAGCTTTCTTT. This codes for CASSVRMNTEAFF.

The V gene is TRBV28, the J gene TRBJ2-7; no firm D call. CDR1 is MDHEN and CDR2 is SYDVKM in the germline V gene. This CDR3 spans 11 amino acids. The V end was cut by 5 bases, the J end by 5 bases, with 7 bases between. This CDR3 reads CASSTADEQYF. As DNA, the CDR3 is TGTGCCAGCAGTACTGCGGACGAGCAGTACTTC. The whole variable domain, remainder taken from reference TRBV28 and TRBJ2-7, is DVKVTQSSRYLVKRTGEKVFLECVQDMDHENMFWYRQDPGLGLRLIYFSYDVKMKEKGDIPEGYSVSREKKERFSLILESASTNQTSMYLCASSTADEQYFGPGTRLTVT.

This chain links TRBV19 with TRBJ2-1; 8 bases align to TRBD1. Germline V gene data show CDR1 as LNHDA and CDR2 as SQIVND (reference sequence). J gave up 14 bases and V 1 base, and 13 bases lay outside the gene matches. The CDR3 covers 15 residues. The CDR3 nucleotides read TGTGCCAGTAGTATAGGCCAGGGGGCTGGGTACGTGGAGTTCTTC. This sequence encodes CASSIGQGAGYVEFF.

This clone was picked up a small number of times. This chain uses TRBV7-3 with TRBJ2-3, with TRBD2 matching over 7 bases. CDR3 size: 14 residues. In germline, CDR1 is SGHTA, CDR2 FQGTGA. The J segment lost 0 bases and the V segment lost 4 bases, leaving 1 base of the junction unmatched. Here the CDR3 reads CASSSGGSTDTQYF. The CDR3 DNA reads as TGTGCCAGCAGCTCGGGGGGAAGCACAGATACGCAGTATTTT.